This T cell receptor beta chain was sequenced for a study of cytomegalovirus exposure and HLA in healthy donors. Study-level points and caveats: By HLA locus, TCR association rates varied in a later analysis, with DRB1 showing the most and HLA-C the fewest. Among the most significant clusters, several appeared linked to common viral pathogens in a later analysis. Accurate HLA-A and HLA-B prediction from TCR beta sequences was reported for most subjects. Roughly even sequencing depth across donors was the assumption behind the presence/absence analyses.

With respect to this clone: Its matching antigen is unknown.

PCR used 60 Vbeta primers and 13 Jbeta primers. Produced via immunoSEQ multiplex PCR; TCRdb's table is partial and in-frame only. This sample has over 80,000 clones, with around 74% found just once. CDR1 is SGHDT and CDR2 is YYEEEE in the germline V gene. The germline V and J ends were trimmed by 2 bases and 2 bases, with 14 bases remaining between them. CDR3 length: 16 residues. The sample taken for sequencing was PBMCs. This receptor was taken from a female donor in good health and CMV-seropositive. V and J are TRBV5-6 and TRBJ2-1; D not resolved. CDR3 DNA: TGTGCCAGCAGCTTATCTGTGGGCAGTACCTACAATGAGCAGTTCTTC. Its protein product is CASSLSVGSTYNEQFF.